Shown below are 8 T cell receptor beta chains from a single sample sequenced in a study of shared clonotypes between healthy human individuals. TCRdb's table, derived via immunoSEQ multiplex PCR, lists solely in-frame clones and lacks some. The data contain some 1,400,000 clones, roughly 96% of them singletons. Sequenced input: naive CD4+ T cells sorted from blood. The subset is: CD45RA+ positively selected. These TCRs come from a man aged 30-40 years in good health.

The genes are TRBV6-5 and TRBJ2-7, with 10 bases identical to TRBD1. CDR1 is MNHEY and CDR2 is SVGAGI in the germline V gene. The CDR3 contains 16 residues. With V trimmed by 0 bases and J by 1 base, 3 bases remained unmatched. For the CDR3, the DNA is TGTGCCAGCAGTTACTCTAGGGACAGGGGATCCTACGAGCAGTACTTC. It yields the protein CASSYSRDRGSYEQYF.

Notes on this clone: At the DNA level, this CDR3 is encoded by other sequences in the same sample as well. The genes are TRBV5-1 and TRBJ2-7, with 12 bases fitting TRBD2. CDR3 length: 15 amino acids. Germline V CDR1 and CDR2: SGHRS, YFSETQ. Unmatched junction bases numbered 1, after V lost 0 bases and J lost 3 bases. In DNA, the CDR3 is TGCGCCAGCAGCTTGGGACTAGCGGGAGTCTACGAGCAGTACTTC. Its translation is CASSLGLAGVYEQYF.

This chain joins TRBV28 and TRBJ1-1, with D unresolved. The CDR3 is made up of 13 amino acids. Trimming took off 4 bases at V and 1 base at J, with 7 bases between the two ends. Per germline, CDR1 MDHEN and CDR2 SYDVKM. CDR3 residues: CASSSPGNTEAFF. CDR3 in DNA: TGTGCCAGCAGTTCCCCAGGGAACACTGAAGCTTTCTTT.

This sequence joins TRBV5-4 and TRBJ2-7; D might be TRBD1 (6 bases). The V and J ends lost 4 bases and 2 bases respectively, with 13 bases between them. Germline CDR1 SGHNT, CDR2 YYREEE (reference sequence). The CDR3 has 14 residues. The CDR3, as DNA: TGTGCCAGCAGCCCGGTACAGGGTCCCTACGAGCAGTACTTC. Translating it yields CASSPVQGPYEQYF.

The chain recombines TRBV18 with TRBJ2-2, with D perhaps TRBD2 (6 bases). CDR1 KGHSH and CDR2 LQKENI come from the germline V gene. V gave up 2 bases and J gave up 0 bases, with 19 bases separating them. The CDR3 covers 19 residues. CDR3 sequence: CASSPKRGEREANTGELFF. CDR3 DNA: TGTGCCAGCTCACCAAAACGTGGGGAGAGGGAGGCGAACACCGGGGAGCTGTTTTTT.

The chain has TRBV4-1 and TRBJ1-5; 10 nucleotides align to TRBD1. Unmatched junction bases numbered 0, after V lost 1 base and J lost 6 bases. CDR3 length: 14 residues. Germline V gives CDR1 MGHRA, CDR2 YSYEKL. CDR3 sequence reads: CASSQGTGGQPQHF. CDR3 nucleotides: TGCGCCAGCAGCCAAGGGACAGGGGGTCAGCCCCAGCATTTT.

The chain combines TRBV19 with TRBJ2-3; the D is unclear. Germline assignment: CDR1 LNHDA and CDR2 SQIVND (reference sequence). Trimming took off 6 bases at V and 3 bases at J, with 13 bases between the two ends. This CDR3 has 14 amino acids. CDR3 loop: CASSQLPRTDTQYF. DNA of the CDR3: TGTGCCAGTAGCCAGCTCCCCCGGACAGATACGCAGTATTTT. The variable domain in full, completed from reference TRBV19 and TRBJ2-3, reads DGGITQSPKYLFRKEGQNVTLSCEQNLNHDAMYWYRQDPGQGLRLIYYSQIVNDFQKGDIAEGYSVSREKKESFPLTVTSAQKNPTAFYLCASSQLPRTDTQYFGPGTRLTVL.

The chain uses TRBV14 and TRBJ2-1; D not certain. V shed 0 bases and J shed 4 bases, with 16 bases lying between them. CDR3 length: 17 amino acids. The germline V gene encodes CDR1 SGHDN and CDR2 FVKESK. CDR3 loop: CASSQDWVVSPYNEQFF. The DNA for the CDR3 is TGTGCCAGCAGCCAAGATTGGGTGGTGAGCCCGTACAATGAGCAGTTCTTC.